Shown below are 6 T cell receptor beta chains from a single sample sequenced in a study of T cells in Graves' hyperthyroidism and ophthalmopathy. What was amplified from RNA transcripts were TCR beta CDR3 regions. During a first-round RT-PCR of the TCR CDR3, the HTBI primer set was used. A single record per CDR3 protein comes from TCRdb applying MiXCR to the multiplex PCR reads. The sample lists hundreds of thousands of distinct CDR3 sequences, 46% occurring once. Sequences were obtained from peripheral blood or thyroid tissue (not recorded which). The receptor source for this set is a young woman with Graves' hyperthyroidism.

Regarding this clonotype: This may come from a read error, since a much larger clone is one base off. The chain employs TRBV7-8 and TRBJ2-2, with TRBD1 as a possible D gene (6 bases). Germline V gene data show CDR1 as SGHVS and CDR2 as FQNEAQ. The CDR3 extends over 12 amino acids. The CDR3 sequence is CASRGGYGELLF. In DNA, the CDR3 is TGTGCCAGCAGAGGGGGTTACGGGGAGCTGCTTTTT.

Only a few counts were recorded for this clonotype. This chain joins TRBV9 and TRBJ2-5, with D tentatively TRBD1 (7 bases). In germline, CDR1 is SGDLS, CDR2 YYNGEE. Trimming left V 6 bases short and J 1 base short, with 16 bases between. This CDR3 comprises 15 residues. The CDR3 here is CASITGVGGQETQYF. DNA for the CDR3: TGTGCCAGCATCACAGGGGTGGGGGGCCAAGAGACCCAGTACTTC.

The chain joins TRBV20-1 to TRBJ2-2; D might be TRBD1 or TRBD2, each matching 5 bases. Germline V gene data show CDR1 as DFQATT and CDR2 as SNEGSKA (reference sequence). Trimming cost V 1 base and J 2 bases, with 11 bases left between them. CDR3 length: 15 amino acids. The CDR3 sequence: CSARVGGPNTGELFF. The CDR3 DNA sequence: TGCAGTGCTAGAGTTGGGGGTCCCAACACCGGGGAGCTGTTTTTT.

The V gene is TRBV7-9, the J gene TRBJ2-5; D might be TRBD1 (7 bases). The germline V gene has CDR1 SEHNR and CDR2 FQNEAQ (reference sequence). V was cut by 3 bases and J by 5 bases, with 19 bases left in between. The CDR3 is made up of 16 amino acids. This CDR3 is CASSLAAGGRSETQYF. The CDR3 DNA reads TGTGCCAGCAGCTTGGCAGCAGGGGGGAGGAGCGAGACCCAGTACTTC.

This chain connects TRBV7-2 to TRBJ2-5; D is perhaps TRBD2 (6 bases). The V end was cut by 3 bases, the J end by 5 bases, with 16 bases between. The CDR3 contains 15 residues. CDR1 SGHTA and CDR2 FQGNSA come from the germline V gene. DNA for the CDR3: TGTGCCAGCAGCTTTTTCGGGGGAGGAGAGGAGACCCAGTACTTC. As protein: CASSFFGGGEETQYF.

As concerns this clonotype: A much more abundant neighbour one base away suggests this may be a read error. This sequence joins TRBV2 and TRBJ2-2; 8 nucleotides match TRBD1. V gave up 10 bases and J gave up 6 bases; unmatched junction bases: 10. The length of the CDR3 is 14 residues. Germline CDR1 is SNHLY and CDR2 is FYNNEI. CDR3 coding DNA: TGTGCCATCGGTCCAGGGGGCGCCGCCGGGGAGCTGTTTTTT. The encoded protein is CAIGPGGAAGELFF.